The entry that follows covers one T cell receptor beta chain sequence. Nobody among the patients had been given any treatment before thyroid surgery. This sample is drawn from a study of metastatic and nonmetastatic thyroid tumors. This CDR3 contains 19 residues. TCRdb recomputed clones from the PCR reads via MiXCR. This table has tens of thousands of clones, around 14% appearing once. The sample consisted of blood. The rearrangement links TRBV12-1 to TRBJ2-3; the table assigns TRBD1, which was not confirmed against the DNA. TRBV12-1 constitutes a pseudogene. The sequence came from a female donor with papillary thyroid cancer or a benign thyroid nodule (not recorded which). Some clones in this sample may be carry-over from other donors' samples. This chain's CDR3 is CASSFGTGGLQGSTDTQYF. In DNA form, the CDR3 reads TGCGCCAGCAGCTTTGGGACAGGGGGCCTACAAGGTAGCACAGATACGCAGTATTTT.